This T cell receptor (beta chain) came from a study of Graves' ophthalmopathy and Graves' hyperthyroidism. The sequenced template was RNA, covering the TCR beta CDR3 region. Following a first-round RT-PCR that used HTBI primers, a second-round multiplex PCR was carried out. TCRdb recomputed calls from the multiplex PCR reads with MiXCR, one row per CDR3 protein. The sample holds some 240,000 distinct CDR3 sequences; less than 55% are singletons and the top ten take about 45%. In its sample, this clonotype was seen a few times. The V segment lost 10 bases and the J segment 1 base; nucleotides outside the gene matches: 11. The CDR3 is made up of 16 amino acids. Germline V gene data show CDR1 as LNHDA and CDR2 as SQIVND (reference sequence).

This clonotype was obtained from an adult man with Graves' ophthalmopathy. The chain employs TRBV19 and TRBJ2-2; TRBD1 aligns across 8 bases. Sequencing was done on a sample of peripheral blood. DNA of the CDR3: TGTGCCATCGGTGCAGGGGGCGCGGGGAACACCGGGGAGCTGTTTTTT. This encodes CAIGAGGAGNTGELFF.